A selection of T cell receptor beta chains follows, all from one sample in a study of Graves' ophthalmopathy and Graves' hyperthyroidism. Via MiXCR, TCRdb re-called the multiplex PCR reads, giving one row per CDR3 protein. Here the sample spans about 700,000 distinct CDR3 sequences, 40% being singletons. The sample comprised peripheral blood. The receptors come from an adult man with Graves' ophthalmopathy. Each CDR3 is given with its conserved first and last residue. A D gene is named only where the DNA matches it firmly. Where a row states a size, it is once, few, many or the class of an expanded clone; other rows omit it.

abundance,v_gene,j_gene,d_gene,CDR3nt,CDR3aa
-,TRBV20-1,TRBJ2-5,-,TGCAGTGCTAGAGATCCTCGGGGAATCGAAGAGACCCAGTACTTC,CSARDPRGIEETQYF
-,TRBV15,TRBJ1-2,-,TGTGCCACCAGCAGGCGTATCTCGGACAGATACTATGGCTACACCTTC,CATSRRISDRYYGYTF
-,TRBV7-2,TRBJ1-6,-,TGTGCCAGCAGCTTATCTCCCCCACTCCGACCAGGGATGACTACCGGGAATTCACCCCTCCACTTT,CASSLSPPLRPGMTTGNSPLHF
-,TRBV11-1,TRBJ1-4,TRBD1,TGTGCCAGCAGCCCTACCACAGGGGGAAATGAAAAACTGTTTTTT,CASSPTTGGNEKLFF
few,TRBV10-3,TRBJ2-2,TRBD2,TGTGCCAGCACCCAGCGGGAGAACACCGGGGAGCTGTTTTTT,CASTQRENTGELFF
many,TRBV10-3,TRBJ1-2,TRBD1,TGTGCCATCAGTGGGACAGGGGGCGTCGATGGCTACACCTTC,CAISGTGGVDGYTF
-,TRBV29-1,TRBJ1-5,TRBD1,TGCAGCGCTATGGGACAGGGGAAACAGCCCCAGCATTTT,CSAMGQGKQPQHF
many,TRBV29-1,TRBJ1-2,-,TGCAGCGGTGGAGCAGAAAACTATGGCTACACCTTC,CSGGAENYGYTF
many,TRBV7-2,TRBJ2-7,-,TGTGCCAGCAGCCGATTCATAGGAGACGAGCAGTACTTC,CASSRFIGDEQYF
few,TRBV7-9,TRBJ1-1,-,TGTGCCAGCAGCTTTGAGGGAGGCACTGAAGCTTTCTTT,CASSFEGGTEAFF
-,TRBV29-1,TRBJ1-2,-,TGCAGCGTTTTCGACAGGCTCTATGGCTACACCTTC,CSVFDRLYGYTF
once,TRBV25-1,TRBJ1-5,-,TGTGCCAGCAGTTTTGCGGCTGATCTAGGCAATCAGCCCCGGCATTTT,CASSFAADLGNQPRHF
-,TRBV29-1,TRBJ1-5,-,TGCAGCAGTTTCAGGGATGGTCAGCCCCAGCATTTT,CSSFRDGQPQHF
-,TRBV20-1,TRBJ1-2,-,TGCAGTGCGGGGGACGCCACGGGTGGCTACACCTTC,CSAGDATGGYTF
few,TRBV6-5,TRBJ1-6,-,TGTGCCAGCAGTTTCCGCCAGGGGCCAACCCTAGATTCACCCCTCCACTTT,CASSFRQGPTLDSPLHF
-,TRBV29-1,TRBJ1-2,TRBD1,TGCAGCGTTGATCCGACAGGGAGCTATGGCTACACCTTC,CSVDPTGSYGYTF
many,TRBV3-2,TRBJ2-5,-,TGTGCCAGCAGCCCCACTGGACATCGACTAGCGCTAGGAGAGACCCAGTACTTC,CASSPTGHRLALGETQYF
-,TRBV20-1,TRBJ2-7,TRBD2,TGCAGTGCGGTCGGACTAGCGGGCGAGCAGTACTTC,CSAVGLAGEQYF
many,TRBV2,TRBJ2-7,-,TGTGCCAGCTCTCCCGCAGGGAGCTCCTACGAGCAGTACTTC,CASSPAGSSYEQYF
few,TRBV7-9,TRBJ2-7,-,TGTGCCAGCAGCCCCGAGGCCATCAACTACGAGCAGTACTTC,CASSPEAINYEQYF
-,TRBV12-3/TRBV12-4,TRBJ2-7,-,TGTGCCAGCAGTTTGAGGGTTAGGGCGGAGCAGTACTTC,CASSLRVRAEQYF
many,TRBV5-4,TRBJ2-2,-,TGTGCCAGCAGCTTGGGGCACAACACCGGGGAGCTGTTTTTT,CASSLGHNTGELFF
-,TRBV15,TRBJ2-7,-,TGTGCCACCAGCAGAGATGCAGGGACTGGCTCCTACGAGCAGTACTTC,CATSRDAGTGSYEQYF
-,TRBV20-1,TRBJ2-7,TRBD1,TGCAGTGCAGTCGCAGGGGGCTACGAGCAGTACTTC,CSAVAGGYEQYF
many,TRBV10-3,TRBJ2-7,-,TGTGCCATCAGTGAGTCGTCTTTCCCGCGATACGAGCAGTACTTC,CAISESSFPRYEQYF
many,TRBV7-9,TRBJ1-2,-,TGTGCCAGCAGCATAAGACAGTTAGAAGAGAATGGCTACACCTTC,CASSIRQLEENGYTF
many,TRBV15,TRBJ1-1,-,TGTGCCACCAGCAGAGATCTGGCTAACGTCGGCACTGAAGCTTTCTTT,CATSRDLANVGTEAFF
-,TRBV25-1,TRBJ1-2,-,TGTGCCAGCAGTGAACGTGGTGGCGACTACACCTTC,CASSERGGDYTF
-,TRBV20-1,TRBJ1-2,-,TGCAGTGCTAGAGCATCGGCGGCGGACTATGGCTACACCTTC,CSARASAADYGYTF
-,TRBV29-1,TRBJ2-5,TRBD2,TGCAGCGTTGCGGCTAGCGGGGGGGGAGAGACCCAGTACTTC,CSVAASGGGETQYF
many,TRBV2,TRBJ1-2,TRBD1,TGTGCCAGCACCCGACAGGGGGACCTCGGCTACACCTTC,CASTRQGDLGYTF
-,TRBV7-8,TRBJ2-7,TRBD1,TGTGCCAGCAGCTTAGACCCCTCGGACAGGGGGCCCGAGCAGTACTTC,CASSLDPSDRGPEQYF
-,TRBV25-1,TRBJ2-2,TRBD1,TGTGCCAGCAGCCCCTCGACAGGGATGGCCGGGGAGCTGTTTTTT,CASSPSTGMAGELFF
many,TRBV10-2,TRBJ1-5,-,TGCGCCAGCAGTGACTTTTCGGGCAGGGCCAATCAGCCCCAGCATTTT,CASSDFSGRANQPQHF
many,TRBV29-1,TRBJ2-7,TRBD1,TGCAGCGTTGAAGCGGGTGACAGGGTCTACGAGCAGTACTTC,CSVEAGDRVYEQYF
few,TRBV6-1,TRBJ1-2,-,TGTGCCAGCATTCCCTACCCCCTCTATGGCTACACCTTC,CASIPYPLYGYTF
many,TRBV7-9,TRBJ2-2,-,TGTGCCAGCACCTGGAGGGGCACCGGGGAGCTGTTTTTT,CASTWRGTGELFF
few,TRBV7-9,TRBJ1-3,TRBD1,TGCGCCAGCAGCCAACGGACAGGGGTCCCTGGAAACACCATATATTTT,CASSQRTGVPGNTIYF
few,TRBV19,TRBJ1-5,-,TGTGCCAGTAGTATACGGACAGTTACAAGGTGGAATCAGCCCCAGCATTTT,CASSIRTVTRWNQPQHF
once,TRBV2,TRBJ1-4,-,TGTGCCAGCTCACCAGAACAGAGAGAAAAACTGTTTTTT,CASSPEQREKLFF
few,TRBV5-1,TRBJ1-1,-,TGCGCCAGCAGCTTGGGGGGCAGGGTTAGGACTGAAGCTTTCTTT,CASSLGGRVRTEAFF
few,TRBV6-5,TRBJ2-7,TRBD1,TGTGCCAGCAGTGTTCGGACAGGGCCCTACGAGCAGTACTTC,CASSVRTGPYEQYF
-,TRBV9,TRBJ2-5,-,TGTGCCAGCAGCGCTACCCAGACAGAGCAAGAGACCCAGTACTTC,CASSATQTEQETQYF
many,TRBV9,TRBJ1-3,-,TGTGCCAGCAGCGTAGATTCCGCAAGAACTGGAAACACCATATATTTT,CASSVDSARTGNTIYF
-,TRBV10-3,TRBJ1-1,TRBD1,TGTGCTAGACAACAGGGGAGGCTTGACACTGAAGCTTTCTTT,CARQQGRLDTEAFF
-,TRBV10-3,TRBJ1-2,-,TGTGCCAGCAGTTTGAGCGGGTCCACCTATGGCTACACCTTC,CASSLSGSTYGYTF
-,TRBV25-1,TRBJ2-2,-,TGTGCCAGCAGACGGACAGAGTACACCGGGGAGCTGTTTTTT,CASRRTEYTGELFF
many,TRBV15,TRBJ2-2,TRBD1,TGTGCCACCAGCAGAGGGGGACAGGGGCTCGGGGAGCTGTTTTTT,CATSRGGQGLGELFF
many,TRBV24-1,TRBJ1-5,-,TGTGCCACCAGTGACCCGAACAGGGCTGGTATCAATCAGCCCCAGCATTTT,CATSDPNRAGINQPQHF
-,TRBV7-2,TRBJ2-3,TRBD1,TGTGCCAGCAGCCCCTGGACAGGGGTGGCGGATACGCAGTATTTT,CASSPWTGVADTQYF
many,TRBV29-1,TRBJ1-4,-,TGCAGCGTGGGGGTGGGCGGTGAAAAACTGTTTTTT,CSVGVGGEKLFF
-,TRBV5-4,TRBJ2-7,-,TGTGCCAGCAGTTTAGAGTCGGGTGAGCAGTACTTC,CASSLESGEQYF